This T cell receptor (beta chain) originates from a study of T cell repertoires in cytomegalovirus infection. TCRdb used MiXCR to reprocess the reads, holding one entry per CDR3 protein. The sample includes fewer than 550,000 distinct CDR3 sequences, approximately 26% seen only once; the top ten take roughly an eighth. Study-level points and caveats: Within the response measured ex vivo, HLA-C-restricted CMV-specific TCR beta clonotypes were dominant.

With regard to this clonotype: Its antigen is undetermined.

Sequenced material: PBMCs. This TCR derives from a human donor in good health (CMV status not recorded). Some clones in this sample may be carry-over from other donors' samples.

DNA for the CDR3: TGCAGTGCTAGAGATTTTTCCGGGGCCAACGTCCTGACTTTC. Amino acid sequence: CSARDFSGANVLTF. The chain uses TRBV20-1 and TRBJ2-6; D is unresolved. The CDR3 runs 14 residues. The germline CDR1 and CDR2 sequences are DFQATT and SNEGSKA (reference sequence). Trimming shortened V by 0 bases and J by 4 bases, and 7 bases separated the two germline ends.